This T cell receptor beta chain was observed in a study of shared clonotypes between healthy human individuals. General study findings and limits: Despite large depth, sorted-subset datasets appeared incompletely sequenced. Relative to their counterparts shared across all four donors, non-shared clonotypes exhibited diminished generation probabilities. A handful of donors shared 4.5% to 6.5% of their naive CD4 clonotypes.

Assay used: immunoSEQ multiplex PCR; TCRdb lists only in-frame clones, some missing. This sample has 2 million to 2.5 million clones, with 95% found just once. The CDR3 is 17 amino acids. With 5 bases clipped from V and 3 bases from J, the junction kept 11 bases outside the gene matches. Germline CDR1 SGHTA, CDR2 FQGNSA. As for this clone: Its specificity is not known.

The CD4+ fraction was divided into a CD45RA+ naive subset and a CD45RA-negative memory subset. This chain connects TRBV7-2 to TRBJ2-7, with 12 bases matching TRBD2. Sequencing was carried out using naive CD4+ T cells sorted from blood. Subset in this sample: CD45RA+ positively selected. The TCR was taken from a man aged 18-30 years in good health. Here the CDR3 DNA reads TGTGCCAGCAGCCCCGGACTAGGACTAGCGGGGAGCTACGAGCAGTACTTC. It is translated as CASSPGLGLAGSYEQYF.